This TCR beta chain stems from a study of beta chain features in type 1 diabetes. Study observations and caveats: Shortening of TCRB CDR3s, moderate but significant, appeared in all four CD4+ subsets of Type 1 diabetes patients. Sequencing of cDNA might inflate the share of cells that strongly express TCR. It was possible that PCR favored shorter templates, equally so in patients and controls. Compared to healthy donors, patients appeared to have naive, central memory and Treg TCRB repertoires that were more alike.

This clone was seen only a few times. What it recognizes is unknown. Other DNA sequences in the same sample also yield this CDR3. This CDR3 is 11 amino acids long. Deletions cut 2 bases from V and 7 bases from J, with 3 bases between. Germline V gene lookup returns CDR1 LGHNA and CDR2 YSLEER. The whole isolated RNA underwent reverse transcription, so sequencing captured expressed TCRB transcripts. Sequencing was performed with immunoSEQ multiplex PCR; in TCRdb, only in-frame clones are kept and a portion is missing. This sample has about 120,000 clones, with about 16% found just once. Sequenced material: central memory CD4+ T cells from blood. The chain combines TRBV4-3 with TRBJ2-1; unclear D gene. The TCR was taken from a man aged 30 to 39 with type 1 diabetes. For the CDR3, the DNA is TGCGCCAGCAGCCAATCAAATGAGCAGTTCTTC. Translation: CASSQSNEQFF.